The 31 T cell receptor beta chains in this list originate from one sample, sequenced in a study of shared clonotypes between healthy human individuals (dated by TCRdb to 2018 to 2020). Preparation of the library involved the immunoSEQ multiplex PCR assay. TCRdb mirrors the immuneACCESS table, restricted to in-frame sequences. Some clones are absent from its copies; in checked studies, under half trace to an unresolved V gene, and the reason for the others is unknown. Within this sample are about 2.4 million clones, with approximately 93% of them counted one time only. Approximately 0.36% of the sample belongs to the ten largest clones. The sequencing input was naive CD4+ T cells from PBMCs. The cell subset or site label corresponds to: CD45RA+ positively selected. Receptor source: a man between 18 and 29 years old in good health. Some clones in this sample may be carry-over from other donors' samples.

J is TRBJ2-3 and V is TRBV29-1, with D perhaps TRBD2 (6 bases). The germline CDR1 and CDR2 sequences are SQVTM and ANQGSEA. CDR3 length: 12 residues. The ends were cut back, 4 bases at V and 3 bases at J, with 8 bases in the middle. The CDR3 loop reads CSVVGRTDTQYF. The DNA for the CDR3 is TGCAGCGTTGTCGGGAGAACAGATACGCAGTATTTT.

This clone was seen just once. The J gene is TRBJ2-7, the V gene TRBV10-3, with D perhaps being TRBD1 or TRBD2 (5 bases each). Germline V gene lookup returns CDR1 ENHRY and CDR2 SYGVKD. V lost 6 bases and J lost 4, with 10 bases in between. This CDR3 comprises 12 residues. The CDR3 protein is CAIRERGYEQYF. The CDR3 nucleotides read TGTGCCATCAGAGAGAGGGGTTACGAGCAGTACTTC.

The V gene is TRBV29-1, the J gene TRBJ1-2, with D perhaps matching TRBD1 (6 bases). The CDR3 has 11 residues. Trimming cost V 4 bases and J 6 bases, with 9 bases left between them. Germline V gives CDR1 SQVTM, CDR2 ANQGSEA. CDR3 in DNA: TGCAGCGTTGGGGCAGGGGATGGCTACACCTTC. Protein sequence: CSVGAGDGYTF.

This rearrangement joins TRBV6-1 to TRBJ2-7; 7 bases agree with TRBD1. This CDR3 is 14 amino acids long. V was pared by 10 bases and J by 12 bases, with 21 bases of the junction left unmatched. The V gene's germline CDR1 is MNHNS and CDR2 SASEGT. The DNA for the CDR3 is TGTGCCATCAAACCGTCCGGGGACAGATCTAATTCGTACTTC. The encoded protein is CAIKPSGDRSNSYF.

The V gene is TRBV30, the J gene TRBJ2-7, with TRBD2 identical over 10 bases. V shed 2 bases and J 3 bases; nucleotides not matched to a gene: 7. Germline V lookup: CDR1 GTSNPN, CDR2 SVGIG (reference sequence). The CDR3 loop spans 15 amino acids. The CDR3 region has the DNA TGTGCCTGGAGTATCGGACTAGCGGTCGACTACGAGCAGTACTTC. Translation gives CAWSIGLAVDYEQYF.

V is TRBV5-1 and J is TRBJ2-1; TRBD1 matches at 7 bases. J lost 6 bases, V lost 5 bases, and 8 bases had no gene match. The germline gives CDR1 SGHRS, CDR2 YFSETQ. CDR3 size: 14 residues. Here the CDR3 reads CASRSGTATNEQFF. Here the CDR3 DNA reads TGCGCCAGCAGGTCCGGGACAGCGACCAATGAGCAGTTCTTC.

The chain has TRBV15 and TRBJ2-3; D gene unclear. V was trimmed by 0 bases and J by 2 bases, leaving 12 bases between them. The germline CDR1 and CDR2 sequences are LNHNV and YYDKDF (reference sequence). The CDR3 loop spans 16 amino acids. The CDR3 nucleotides are TGTGCCACCAGCAGAGATTACAGTTCGGTCACAGATACGCAGTATTTT. This codes for CATSRDYSSVTDTQYF. The entire variable domain, with the rest obtained from reference TRBV15 and TRBJ2-3, is as follows: DAMVIQNPRYQVTQFGKPVTLSCSQTLNHNVMYWYQQKSSQAPKLLFHYYDKDFNNEADTPDNFQSRRPNTSFCFLDIRSPGLGDTAMYLCATSRDYSSVTDTQYFGPGTRLTVL.

The gene calls are TRBV7-2 and TRBJ1-1; D uncertain. The CDR3 runs 12 residues. Germline V gene data show CDR1 as SGHTA and CDR2 as FQGNSA. V shed 6 bases and J shed 4 bases, with 9 bases lying between them. Written as DNA, the CDR3 is TGTGCCAGCAGGCGCATATTCACTGAAGCTTTCTTT. Translating it yields CASRRIFTEAFF.

The chain combines TRBV5-4 with TRBJ1-1; D not resolved. The CDR3 is 14 amino acids. The V end was cut by 5 bases, the J end by 1 base, with 12 bases between. Germline V CDR1 and CDR2: SGHNT, YYREEE (reference sequence). This CDR3 is CASSWSYPNTEAFF. Here the CDR3 DNA reads TGTGCCAGCAGTTGGAGCTACCCGAACACTGAAGCTTTCTTT.

The chain links TRBV4-1 to TRBJ2-3; D call uncertain. Germline CDR1 and CDR2: MGHRA and YSYEKL. V shed 1 base and J shed 1 base, with 15 bases lying between them. The CDR3 is 17 residues long. The CDR3 sequence is CASSQVGEGLRTDTQYF. The CDR3 DNA sequence: TGCGCCAGCAGCCAAGTCGGCGAAGGTCTTCGCACAGATACGCAGTATTTT.

To note about this clone: Other nucleotide sequences from this sample produce the same CDR3. V and J are TRBV5-8 and TRBJ1-1; 8 nucleotides line up with TRBD1. CDR3 length equals 15 residues. Germline values: CDR1 SGHTS, CDR2 YDEGEE. Trimming at V came to 3 bases and at J to 1 base, leaving 5 bases not matched to a gene. CDR3 nucleotide sequence: TGTGCCAGCAGCTCAACCGGGACAGGGAACACTGAAGCTTTCTTT. It translates to CASSSTGTGNTEAFF.

The count of this clone is one. The V gene is TRBV6-5, the J gene TRBJ1-1, with D unclear. CDR1 is MNHEY, CDR2 SVGAGI, per germline. The CDR3 has 14 amino acids. V was trimmed by 4 bases and J by 1 base, leaving 10 bases between them. The CDR3 coding sequence is TGTGCCAGCAGTTTAACCGGACCGAACACTGAAGCTTTCTTT. Amino acid sequence: CASSLTGPNTEAFF.

The chain employs TRBV15 and TRBJ1-1; weak D call: TRBD1 (6 bases). Germline CDR1 is LNHNV and CDR2 is YYDKDF (reference sequence). The CDR3 spans 15 residues. V was trimmed by 4 bases and J by 1 base, leaving 13 bases between them. DNA of the CDR3: TGTGCCACCAGCACATTCAGGGGACCGAACACTGAAGCTTTCTTT. It codes for CATSTFRGPNTEAFF. The full variable domain, with the rest looked up from reference TRBV15 and TRBJ1-1, is DAMVIQNPRYQVTQFGKPVTLSCSQTLNHNVMYWYQQKSSQAPKLLFHYYDKDFNNEADTPDNFQSRRPNTSFCFLDIRSPGLGDTAMYLCATSTFRGPNTEAFFGQGTRLTVV.

This sequence joins TRBV7-9 and TRBJ1-3, with D unclear. Germline lookup yields CDR1 SEHNR and CDR2 FQNEAQ (reference sequence). V was clipped by 3 bases and J by 0 bases, with 9 bases between them. The CDR3 spans 15 residues. CDR3 amino acids: CASSFGDYSGNTIYF. The DNA of the CDR3 is TGTGCCAGCAGCTTTGGGGATTACTCTGGAAACACCATATATTTT.

The CDR3 protein is CASSLKEADTQYF. The CDR3 DNA is TGTGCCAGCAGCTTGAAAGAGGCAGATACGCAGTATTTT. V is TRBV5-4 and J is TRBJ2-3; D gene unclear. Germline lookup yields CDR1 SGHNT and CDR2 YYREEE (reference sequence). The germline V and J ends were trimmed by 1 base and 4 bases, with 7 bases remaining between them. The CDR3 length is 13 residues.

The rearrangement links TRBV7-8 to TRBJ1-6; D remains ambiguous. Germline V gene lookup returns CDR1 SGHVS and CDR2 FQNEAQ. Trimming shortened V by 2 bases and J by 8 bases, and 7 bases separated the two germline ends. This CDR3 is 13 amino acids long. The CDR3 coding sequence is TGTGCCAGCAGCTTAAGACCGTATTCACCCCTCCACTTT. It codes for CASSLRPYSPLHF.

V and J are TRBV6-6 and TRBJ1-6; 9 bases are shared with TRBD1. The CDR3 consists of 16 residues. V lost 2 bases, J lost 8 bases, and 7 bases stayed unmatched. CDR1 is MNHNY and CDR2 is SVGAGI in the germline V gene (reference sequence). CDR3 nucleotide sequence: TGTGCCAGCAGTTACGGGGGACAGGGTGGTTATTCACCCCTCCACTTT. Translated, it gives CASSYGGQGGYSPLHF.

The chain uses TRBV27 and TRBJ2-2; 9 nucleotides match TRBD2. Germline V gene lookup returns CDR1 MNHEY and CDR2 SMNVEV (reference sequence). Trimming removed 3 bases from V and 2 bases from J; junction bases left unmatched: 7. CDR3 size: 17 residues. The CDR3 DNA is TGTGCCAGCAGTTTGGGGCTAGCGGGGCTAAACACCGGGGAGCTGTTTTTT. Translation: CASSLGLAGLNTGELFF.

This clone showed up just a few times. V is TRBV19 and J is TRBJ2-2; TRBD1 might be the D (6 bases). Looked up from germline, CDR1 is LNHDA and CDR2 is SQIVND (reference sequence). The CDR3 is 13 amino acids. The V end was cut by 11 bases, the J end by 7 bases, with 17 bases between. CDR3 DNA: TGTGCCCGAGTGGACAGTTGGTACGGGGAGCTGTTTTTT. Its translation: CARVDSWYGELFF.

As for this clone: The same CDR3 arises from other DNA sequences in this sample as well. The chain recombines TRBV9 with TRBJ1-1; no reliable D call. CDR1 SGDLS and CDR2 YYNGEE come from the germline V gene. The CDR3 runs 13 residues. The V and J ends lost 3 bases and 0 bases respectively, with 6 bases between them. The CDR3: CASSASVNTEAFF. The CDR3 DNA follows: TGTGCCAGCAGCGCCTCAGTGAACACTGAAGCTTTCTTT.

The CDR3 coding sequence is TGCGCCAGCAGCTTGGCCCCTCGGGGGGCTGGGGCCAACGTCCTGACTTTC. Protein: CASSLAPRGAGANVLTF. This chain joins TRBV5-1 and TRBJ2-6; 7 bases fit TRBD2. Trimming took 0 bases from V and 2 from J; bases not matched to a gene: 5. This CDR3 has 17 residues. CDR1 and CDR2 (germline): SGHRS, YFSETQ.

V is TRBV4-1 and J is TRBJ1-1; the D is unclear. CDR1 is MGHRA, CDR2 YSYEKL, per germline. The CDR3 contains 14 residues. Trimming stripped 0 bases from V and 1 base from J, with 6 bases between. The CDR3 region has the DNA TGCGCCAGCAGCCAAGATGGGCGGAACACTGAAGCTTTCTTT. Its protein is CASSQDGRNTEAFF.

V gene TRBV30 combines with J gene TRBJ1-1; 9 bases are a match to TRBD1. The V gene's germline CDR1 is GTSNPN and CDR2 SVGIG (reference sequence). The CDR3 is 13 amino acids. V dropped 2 bases and J dropped 3; count of bases not matched to a gene: 1. The CDR3, as DNA: TGTGCCTGGAGTCGGGACAGGGACACTGAAGCTTTCTTT. Its translation is CAWSRDRDTEAFF. The whole variable domain, remainder taken from reference TRBV30 and TRBJ1-1, is SQTIHQWPATLVQPVGSPLSLECTVEGTSNPNLYWYRQAAGRGLQLLFYSVGIGQISSEVPQNLSASRPQDRQFILSSKKLLLSDSGFYLCAWSRDRDTEAFFGQGTRLTVV.

The chain employs TRBV5-1 and TRBJ2-3; TRBD1 aligns across 7 bases. Germline trimming cut 5 bases from V and 4 bases from J; bases unmatched to any gene: 7. This CDR3 has 14 amino acids. Germline lookup yields CDR1 SGHRS and CDR2 YFSETQ. The CDR3 is CASRLTGMADTQYF. As DNA, the CDR3 is TGCGCCAGCAGACTGACAGGGATGGCAGATACGCAGTATTTT.

J is TRBJ2-3 and V is TRBV28, with D unclear. Trimming pared 3 bases from V and 6 bases from J, leaving 7 bases between. This CDR3 has 12 amino acids. Per the germline V gene, CDR1 is MDHEN and CDR2 is SYDVKM. The CDR3 region has the DNA TGTGCCAGCAGTTTTAGGTCTGATACGCAGTATTTT. Encoded protein: CASSFRSDTQYF.

The chain's CDR3 is CASSLKLGLPAAGELFF. CDR3 DNA sequence: TGTGCCAGCAGTTTAAAGTTGGGACTACCAGCAGCCGGGGAGCTGTTTTTT. The gene calls are TRBV27 and TRBJ2-2; 7 bases line up with TRBD2. The V and J ends lost 2 bases and 6 bases, in that order; junction bases with no gene match: 12. The CDR3 extends over 17 amino acids. Looked up from germline, CDR1 is MNHEY and CDR2 is SMNVEV (reference sequence).

This clone was seen more than once but under ten times. The chain has TRBV10-1 and TRBJ1-5, with D hard to call. V was clipped by 8 bases and J by 0 bases, with 2 bases between them. The CDR3 totals 11 residues. Per the germline V gene, CDR1 is WNHNN and CDR2 is SYGVQD (reference sequence). The CDR3 region has the DNA TGCGCCAGCCATAGCAATCAGCCCCAGCATTTT. Its protein is CASHSNQPQHF.

J is TRBJ2-2 and V is TRBV7-2, with 8 bases lining up with TRBD2. The CDR3 is made up of 14 amino acids. CDR1 and CDR2 from the germline V gene are SGHTA and FQGNSA. V lost 7 bases and J lost 6; bases outside the gene matches: 7. CDR3 amino acids: CASTTDSGAGELFF. The CDR3 DNA follows: TGTGCCAGCACCACGGATAGCGGGGCCGGGGAGCTGTTTTTT.

This rearrangement joins TRBV15 to TRBJ1-2; no definite D call. Looked up from germline, CDR1 is LNHNV and CDR2 is YYDKDF (reference sequence). CDR3 length: 15 residues. The germline V and J ends were trimmed by 0 bases and 1 base, with 9 bases remaining between them. The CDR3 loop is CATSRDGQNNYGYTF. In nucleotides, the CDR3 is TGTGCCACCAGCAGAGATGGGCAGAATAACTATGGCTACACCTTC.

V gene TRBV28 combines with J gene TRBJ2-1, with TRBD1 matching over 7 bases. The CDR3 is 11 residues long. V lost 5 bases to trimming and J lost 10 bases; unmatched junction nucleotides: 2. Germline V gene data show CDR1 as MDHEN and CDR2 as SYDVKM. CDR3 sequence reads: CASSGQAEQFF. The CDR3 nucleotides are TGTGCCAGCAGTGGACAGGCCGAGCAGTTCTTC.

The J gene is TRBJ2-1, the V gene TRBV18; 7 bases line up with TRBD1. This CDR3 is built from 14 residues. CDR1 is KGHSH and CDR2 is LQKENI in the germline V gene. The J segment lost 15 bases and the V segment lost 3 bases, leaving 14 bases of the junction unmatched. The DNA of the CDR3 is TGTGCCAGCTCACCTTTGGCAGGGGGTCGTGTGTGGTTCTTC. Its translation is CASSPLAGGRVWFF.